These 4 T cell receptor beta chains share one sample of origin, sequenced in a study of cytomegalovirus exposure and HLA in healthy donors. Primers for the PCR totalled 60 Vbeta and 13 Jbeta. The protocol was immunoSEQ multiplex PCR, while the TCRdb copy is restricted to in-frame clones and leaves out a portion. The repertoire includes almost 200,000 clones, about four fifths of them detected once, and approximately 0.4% sits in the top ten. Input material: PBMCs. These receptors were collected from a male donor in good health and CMV-seropositive.

The chain combines TRBV28 with TRBJ2-3, with 7 bases identical to TRBD1. There are 18 residues in the CDR3. From germline, CDR1 is MDHEN and CDR2 SYDVKM. The ends lost 6 bases at V and 7 bases at J; junction bases unmatched: 22. The DNA for the CDR3 is TGTGCCAGCAGCTTCACGACAGACAGGGTGGGCTTGTTAAATACGCAGTATTTT. Encoded protein: CASSFTTDRVGLLNTQYF.

The rearrangement uses TRBV28 and TRBJ1-6; perhaps TRBD1 as D (6 bases). Trimming pared 6 bases from V and 6 bases from J, leaving 18 bases between. This CDR3 has 16 amino acids. Germline CDR1 and CDR2: MDHEN and SYDVKM. The CDR3 spells CASRIGTGSGNSPLHF. CDR3 DNA sequence: TGTGCCAGCAGGATAGGCACAGGGTCGGGTAATTCACCCCTCCACTTT.

The CDR3 nucleotides are TGTGCCAGCAGTTCCAGCGCCGCAACTAATGAAAAACTGTTTTTT. Its translation: CASSSSAATNEKLFF. The V gene is TRBV28, the J gene TRBJ1-4, with D uncertain. Trimming removed 4 bases at V and 0 bases at J, with 9 bases between. This CDR3 region has 15 residues. CDR1 and CDR2 from the germline V gene are MDHEN and SYDVKM.

The rearrangement uses TRBV18 and TRBJ2-7; D might be TRBD2 (5 bases). V gave up 3 bases and J gave up 5 bases, with 20 bases separating them. The CDR3 loop spans 16 amino acids. Germline CDR1 and CDR2: KGHSH and LQKENI. The CDR3 here is CASSPTEAAAKNEQYF. CDR3 coding DNA: TGTGCCAGCTCACCCACGGAGGCAGCCGCAAAGAACGAGCAGTACTTC.